This T cell receptor beta chain was sequenced for a study of shared clonotypes between healthy human individuals. CDR1 MNHEY and CDR2 SMNVEV come from the germline V gene (reference sequence). Deletions cut 7 bases from V and 4 bases from J, with 19 bases between. There are 16 residues in the CDR3. The method was immunoSEQ multiplex PCR; TCRdb's version includes in-frame clones alone and lacks a portion of them. The sample lists around 88,000 clones; roughly two thirds were seen once. This sequence originates from a man aged 30 to 45 in good health. This chain uses TRBV27 with TRBJ1-4; D is unclear. The sequenced material came from memory CD8+ T cells sorted from blood. The subset denotes: CD45RO+ cells pooled with CCR7-negative TemRA cells. The CDR3 here is CASTQYGGRINEKLFF. CDR3 sequence (DNA): TGTGCCAGCACCCAATATGGAGGGCGGATTAATGAAAAACTGTTTTTT.